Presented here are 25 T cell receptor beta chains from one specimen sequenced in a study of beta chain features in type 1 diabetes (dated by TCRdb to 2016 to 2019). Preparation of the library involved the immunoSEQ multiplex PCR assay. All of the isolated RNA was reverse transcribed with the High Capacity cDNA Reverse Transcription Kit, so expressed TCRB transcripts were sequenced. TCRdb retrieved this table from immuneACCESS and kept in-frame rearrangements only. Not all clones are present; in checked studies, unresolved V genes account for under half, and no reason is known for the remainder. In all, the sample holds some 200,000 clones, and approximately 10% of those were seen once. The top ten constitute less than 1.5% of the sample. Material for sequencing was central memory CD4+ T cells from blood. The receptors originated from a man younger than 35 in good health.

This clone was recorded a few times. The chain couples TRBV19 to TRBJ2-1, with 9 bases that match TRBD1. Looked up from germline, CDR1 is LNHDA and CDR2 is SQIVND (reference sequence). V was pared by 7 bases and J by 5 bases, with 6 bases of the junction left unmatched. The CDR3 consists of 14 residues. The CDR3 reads CASNRDRADNEQFF. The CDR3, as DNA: TGTGCCAGTAATCGGGACAGGGCCGACAATGAGCAGTTCTTC.

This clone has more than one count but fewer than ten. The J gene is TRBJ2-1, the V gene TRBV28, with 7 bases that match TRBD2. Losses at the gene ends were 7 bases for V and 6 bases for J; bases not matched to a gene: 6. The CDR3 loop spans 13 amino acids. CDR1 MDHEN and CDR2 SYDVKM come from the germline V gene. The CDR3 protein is CASKTSVINEQFF. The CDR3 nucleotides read TGTGCCAGCAAAACTAGCGTCATCAATGAGCAGTTCTTC. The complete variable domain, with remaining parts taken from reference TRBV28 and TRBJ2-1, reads DVKVTQSSRYLVKRTGEKVFLECVQDMDHENMFWYRQDPGLGLRLIYFSYDVKMKEKGDIPEGYSVSREKKERFSLILESASTNQTSMYLCASKTSVINEQFFGPGTRLTVL.

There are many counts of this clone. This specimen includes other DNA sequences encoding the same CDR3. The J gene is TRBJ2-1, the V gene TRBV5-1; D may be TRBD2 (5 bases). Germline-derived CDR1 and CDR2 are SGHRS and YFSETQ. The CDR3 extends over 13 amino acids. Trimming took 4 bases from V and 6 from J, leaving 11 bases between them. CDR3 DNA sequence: TGCGCCAGCAGCCGAGGTGGGAGCAATGAGCAGTTCTTC. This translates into CASSRGGSNEQFF. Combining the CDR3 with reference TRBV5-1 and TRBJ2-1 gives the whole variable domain KAGVTQTPRYLIKTRGQQVTLSCSPISGHRSVSWYQQTPGQGLQFLFEYFSETQRNKGNFPGRFSGRQFSNSRSEMNVSTLELGDSALYLCASSRGGSNEQFFGPGTRLTVL.

The CDR3 region has the DNA TGTGCCAGCAATGACCCAGGGGTAGGCTACACCTTC. Protein sequence: CASNDPGVGYTF. The chain couples TRBV28 to TRBJ1-2; D perhaps matches TRBD1 (6 bases). The CDR3 is 12 amino acids. Germline V gene sequence: CDR1 MDHEN, CDR2 SYDVKM. V lost 7 bases and J 8 bases, leaving 14 bases between the germline ends.

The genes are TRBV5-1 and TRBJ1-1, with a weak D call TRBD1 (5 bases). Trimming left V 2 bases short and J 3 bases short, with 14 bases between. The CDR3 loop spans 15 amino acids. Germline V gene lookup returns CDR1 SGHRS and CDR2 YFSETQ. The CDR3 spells CASSFTGYPDTEAFF. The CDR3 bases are TGCGCCAGCAGCTTCACAGGTTATCCGGACACTGAAGCTTTCTTT.

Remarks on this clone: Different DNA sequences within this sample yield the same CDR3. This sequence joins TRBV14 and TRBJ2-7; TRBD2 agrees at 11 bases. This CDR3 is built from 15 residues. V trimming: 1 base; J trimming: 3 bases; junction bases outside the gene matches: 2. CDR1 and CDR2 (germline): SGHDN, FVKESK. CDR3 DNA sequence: TGTGCCAGCAGCCAAGGGCTAGCGGGAGGCTACGAGCAGTACTTC. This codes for CASSQGLAGGYEQYF.

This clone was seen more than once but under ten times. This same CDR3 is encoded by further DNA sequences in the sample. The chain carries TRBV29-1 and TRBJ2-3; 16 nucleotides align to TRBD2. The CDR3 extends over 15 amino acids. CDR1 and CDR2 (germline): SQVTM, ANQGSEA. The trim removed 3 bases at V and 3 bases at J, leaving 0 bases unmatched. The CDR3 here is CSVEGLAGGTDTQYF. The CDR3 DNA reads TGCAGCGTTGAGGGACTAGCGGGAGGGACAGATACGCAGTATTTT.

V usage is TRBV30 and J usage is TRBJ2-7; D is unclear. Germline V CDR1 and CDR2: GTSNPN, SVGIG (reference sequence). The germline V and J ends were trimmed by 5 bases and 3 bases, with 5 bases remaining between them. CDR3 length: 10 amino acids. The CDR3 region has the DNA TGTGCCTGGGGTGACTACGAGCAGTACTTC. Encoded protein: CAWGDYEQYF.

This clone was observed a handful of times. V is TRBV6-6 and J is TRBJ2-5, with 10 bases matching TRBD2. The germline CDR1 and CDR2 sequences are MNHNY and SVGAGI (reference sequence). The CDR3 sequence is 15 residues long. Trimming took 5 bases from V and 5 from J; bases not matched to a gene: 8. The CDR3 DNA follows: TGTGCCAGCAGTGCCACTAGCGGGATATTGGAGACCCAGTACTTC. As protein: CASSATSGILETQYF.

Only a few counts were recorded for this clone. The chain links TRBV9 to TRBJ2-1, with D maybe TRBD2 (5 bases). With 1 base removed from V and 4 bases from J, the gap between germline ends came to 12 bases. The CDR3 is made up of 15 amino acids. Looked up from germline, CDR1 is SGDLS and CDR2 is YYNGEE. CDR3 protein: CASSVLGETYNEQFF. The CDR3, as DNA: TGTGCCAGCAGCGTACTCGGGGAGACTTACAATGAGCAGTTCTTC.

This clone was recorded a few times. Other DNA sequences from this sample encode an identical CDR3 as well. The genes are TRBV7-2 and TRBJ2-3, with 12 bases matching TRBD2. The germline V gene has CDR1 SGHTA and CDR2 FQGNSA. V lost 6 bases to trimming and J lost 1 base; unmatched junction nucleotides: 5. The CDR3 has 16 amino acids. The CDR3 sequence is CASSSLAGGGTDTQYF. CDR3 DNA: TGTGCCAGCAGTTCACTAGCGGGAGGAGGCACAGATACGCAGTATTTT.

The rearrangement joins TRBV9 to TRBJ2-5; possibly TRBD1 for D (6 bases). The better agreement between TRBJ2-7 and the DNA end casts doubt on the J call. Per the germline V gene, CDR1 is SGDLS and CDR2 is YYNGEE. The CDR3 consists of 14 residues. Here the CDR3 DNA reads TGTGCCAGCAGCGTTCAGGGGCTCCCCTACGAGCAGTACTTC. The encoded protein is CASSVQGLPYEQYF.

CDR3 protein: CATSRGDSSYEQYF. CDR3 nucleotide sequence: TGTGCCACCAGCCGGGGGGACAGCTCCTACGAGCAGTACTTC. J is TRBJ2-7 and V is TRBV15; D assignment may be TRBD1 or TRBD2 (7 bases each). V dropped 5 bases and J dropped 0 bases, with 11 bases sitting between them. The CDR3 length is 14 residues. The V gene's germline CDR1 is LNHNV and CDR2 YYDKDF (reference sequence).

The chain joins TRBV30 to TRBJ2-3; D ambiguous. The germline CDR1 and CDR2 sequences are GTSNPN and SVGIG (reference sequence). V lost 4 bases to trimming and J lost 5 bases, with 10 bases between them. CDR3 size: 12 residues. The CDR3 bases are TGTGCCTGGACCTTGAGTGGAGATACGCAGTATTTT. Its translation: CAWTLSGDTQYF.

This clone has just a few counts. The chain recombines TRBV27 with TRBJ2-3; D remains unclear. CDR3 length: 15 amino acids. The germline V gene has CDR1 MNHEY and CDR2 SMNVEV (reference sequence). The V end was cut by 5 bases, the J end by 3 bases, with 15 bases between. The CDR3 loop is CASSRSSTPTDTQYF. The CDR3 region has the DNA TGTGCCAGCAGTAGATCGAGCACTCCGACAGATACGCAGTATTTT.

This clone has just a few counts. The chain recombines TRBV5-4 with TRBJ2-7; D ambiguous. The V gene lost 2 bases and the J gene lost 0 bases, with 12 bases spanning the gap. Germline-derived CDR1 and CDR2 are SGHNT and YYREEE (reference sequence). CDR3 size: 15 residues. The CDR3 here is CASSLISQISYEQYF. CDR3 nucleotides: TGTGCCAGCAGCTTAATATCACAGATCTCCTACGAGCAGTACTTC.

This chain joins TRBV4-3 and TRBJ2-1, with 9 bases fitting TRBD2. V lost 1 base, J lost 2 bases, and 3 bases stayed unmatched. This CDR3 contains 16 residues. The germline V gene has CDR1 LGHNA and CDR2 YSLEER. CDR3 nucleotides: TGCGCCAGCAGCCAAGCAGGACTAGCGCCCTACAATGAGCAGTTCTTC. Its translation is CASSQAGLAPYNEQFF.

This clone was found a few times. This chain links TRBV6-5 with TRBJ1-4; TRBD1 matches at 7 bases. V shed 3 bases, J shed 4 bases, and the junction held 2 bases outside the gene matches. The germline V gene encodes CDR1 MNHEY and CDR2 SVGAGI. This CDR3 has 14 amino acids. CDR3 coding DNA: TGTGCCAGCAGTTATGGGACAGTTAATGAAAAACTGTTTTTT. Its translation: CASSYGTVNEKLFF.

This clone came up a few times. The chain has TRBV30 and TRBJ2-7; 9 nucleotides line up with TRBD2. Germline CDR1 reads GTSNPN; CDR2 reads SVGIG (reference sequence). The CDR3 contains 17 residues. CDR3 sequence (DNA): TGTGCTCCAACGGGGGCTAGCGGGAACGCACCGGGGGACGAGCAGTACTTC. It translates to CAPTGASGNAPGDEQYF.

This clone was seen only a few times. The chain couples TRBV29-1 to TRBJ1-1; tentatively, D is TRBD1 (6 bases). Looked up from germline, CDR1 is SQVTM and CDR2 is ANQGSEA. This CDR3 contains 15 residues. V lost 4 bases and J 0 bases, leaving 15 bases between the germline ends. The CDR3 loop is CSVGGTFQLNTEAFF. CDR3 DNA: TGCAGCGTTGGAGGGACATTTCAACTGAACACTGAAGCTTTCTTT.

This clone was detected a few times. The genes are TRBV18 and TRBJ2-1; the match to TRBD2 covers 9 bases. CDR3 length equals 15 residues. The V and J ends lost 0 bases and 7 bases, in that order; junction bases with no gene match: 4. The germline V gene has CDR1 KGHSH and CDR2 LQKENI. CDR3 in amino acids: CASSPPSGRGNEQFF. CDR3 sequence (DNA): TGTGCCAGCTCACCACCTAGCGGGAGAGGTAATGAGCAGTTCTTC.

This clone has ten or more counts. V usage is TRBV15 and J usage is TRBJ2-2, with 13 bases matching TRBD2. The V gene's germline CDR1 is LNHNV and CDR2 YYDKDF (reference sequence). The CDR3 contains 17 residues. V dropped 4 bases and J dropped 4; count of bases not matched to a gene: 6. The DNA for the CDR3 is TGTGCCACCAGCAAAGTACTAGCGGGAGGGGGCACCGGGGAGCTGTTTTTT. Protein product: CATSKVLAGGGTGELFF.

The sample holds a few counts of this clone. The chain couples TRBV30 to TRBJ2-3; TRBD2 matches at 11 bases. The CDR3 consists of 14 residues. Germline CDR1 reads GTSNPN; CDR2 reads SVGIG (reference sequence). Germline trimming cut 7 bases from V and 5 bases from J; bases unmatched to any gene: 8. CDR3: CAYSGRANGDTQYF. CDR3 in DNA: TGTGCCTATAGCGGGAGGGCCAATGGAGATACGCAGTATTTT.

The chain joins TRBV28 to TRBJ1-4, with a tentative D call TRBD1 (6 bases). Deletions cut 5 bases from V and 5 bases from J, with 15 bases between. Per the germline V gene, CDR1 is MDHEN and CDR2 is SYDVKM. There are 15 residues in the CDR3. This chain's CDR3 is CASSPTTGRNEKLFF. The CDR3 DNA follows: TGTGCCAGCAGTCCCACGACAGGAAGGAATGAAAAACTGTTTTTT.

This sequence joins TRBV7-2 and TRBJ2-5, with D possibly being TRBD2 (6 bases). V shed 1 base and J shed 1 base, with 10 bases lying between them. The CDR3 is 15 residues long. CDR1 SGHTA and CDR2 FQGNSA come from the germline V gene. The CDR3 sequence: CASSLGIAVQETQYF. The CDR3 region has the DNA TGTGCCAGCAGCTTAGGAATAGCGGTCCAAGAGACCCAGTACTTC.